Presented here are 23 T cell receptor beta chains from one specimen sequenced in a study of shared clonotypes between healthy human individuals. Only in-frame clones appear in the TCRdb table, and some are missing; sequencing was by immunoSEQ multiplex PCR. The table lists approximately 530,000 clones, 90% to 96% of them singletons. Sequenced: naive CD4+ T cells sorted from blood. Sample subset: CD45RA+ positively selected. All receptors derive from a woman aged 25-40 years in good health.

DNA of the CDR3: TGTGCCAGCAGTCCGGCCCGTCTACACACCGGGGAGCTGTTTTTT. Translated: CASSPARLHTGELFF. V usage is TRBV27 and J usage is TRBJ2-2; no firm D call. The CDR3 spans 15 residues. Germline V gene sequence: CDR1 MNHEY, CDR2 SMNVEV (reference sequence). The V end was cut by 5 bases, the J end by 3 bases, with 13 bases between.

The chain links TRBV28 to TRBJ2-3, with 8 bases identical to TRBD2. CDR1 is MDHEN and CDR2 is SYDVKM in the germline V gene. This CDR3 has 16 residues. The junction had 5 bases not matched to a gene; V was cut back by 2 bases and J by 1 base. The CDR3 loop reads CASSLDPAGGTDTQYF. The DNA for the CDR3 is TGTGCCAGCAGTTTAGATCCAGCGGGGGGCACAGATACGCAGTATTTT.

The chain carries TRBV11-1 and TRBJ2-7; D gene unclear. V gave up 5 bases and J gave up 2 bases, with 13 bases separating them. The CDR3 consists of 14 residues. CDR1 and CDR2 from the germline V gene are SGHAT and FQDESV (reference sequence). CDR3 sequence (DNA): TGTGCCAGCAGCCGGGCCGAGGCCGCCTACGAGCAGTACTTC. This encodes CASSRAEAAYEQYF.

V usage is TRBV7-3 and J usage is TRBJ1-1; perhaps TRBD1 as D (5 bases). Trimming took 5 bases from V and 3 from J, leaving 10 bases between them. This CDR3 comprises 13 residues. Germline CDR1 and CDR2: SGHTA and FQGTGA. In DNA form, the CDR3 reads TGTGCCAGCAGCCGGGGCGAAGACACTGAAGCTTTCTTT. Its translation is CASSRGEDTEAFF.

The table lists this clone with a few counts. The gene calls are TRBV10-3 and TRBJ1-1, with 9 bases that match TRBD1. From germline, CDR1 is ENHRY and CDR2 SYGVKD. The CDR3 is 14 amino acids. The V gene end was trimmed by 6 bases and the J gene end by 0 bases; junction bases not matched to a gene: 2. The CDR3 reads CAISGQGMNTEAFF. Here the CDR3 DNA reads TGTGCCATCAGCGGACAGGGGATGAACACTGAAGCTTTCTTT.

The CDR3 sequence: CSVDGRWRQETQYF. The CDR3 nucleotides read TGCAGCGTTGACGGCCGCTGGCGACAAGAGACCCAGTACTTC. The chain couples TRBV29-1 to TRBJ2-5; no firm D call. CDR1 and CDR2 (germline): SQVTM, ANQGSEA. This CDR3 has 14 amino acids. With 3 bases removed from V and 2 bases from J, the gap between germline ends came to 13 bases.

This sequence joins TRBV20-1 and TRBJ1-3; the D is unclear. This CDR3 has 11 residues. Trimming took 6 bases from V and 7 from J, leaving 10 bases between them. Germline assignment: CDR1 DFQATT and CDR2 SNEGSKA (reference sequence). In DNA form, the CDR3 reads TGCAGTGCACCCATTGCTAACACCATATATTTT. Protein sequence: CSAPIANTIYF.

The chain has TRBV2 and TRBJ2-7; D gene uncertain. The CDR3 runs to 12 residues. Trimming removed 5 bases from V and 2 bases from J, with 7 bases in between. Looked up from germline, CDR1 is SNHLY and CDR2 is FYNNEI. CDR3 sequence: CASSQTPYEQYF. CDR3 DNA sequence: TGTGCCAGCAGTCAGACACCCTACGAGCAGTACTTC.

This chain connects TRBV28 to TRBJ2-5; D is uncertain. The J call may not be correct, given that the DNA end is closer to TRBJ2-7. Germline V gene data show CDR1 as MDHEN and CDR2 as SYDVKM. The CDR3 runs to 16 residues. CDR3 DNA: TGTGCCAGCAGCACGGGCGGCCGACCGGGCTCCTACGAGCAGTACTTC. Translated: CASSTGGRPGSYEQYF.

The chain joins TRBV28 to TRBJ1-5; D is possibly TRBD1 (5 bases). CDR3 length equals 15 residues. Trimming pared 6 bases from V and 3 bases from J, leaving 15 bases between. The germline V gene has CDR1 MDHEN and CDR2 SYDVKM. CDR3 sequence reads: CASSTLQGTNQPQHF. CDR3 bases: TGTGCCAGCAGCACCCTCCAGGGAACCAATCAGCCCCAGCATTTT.

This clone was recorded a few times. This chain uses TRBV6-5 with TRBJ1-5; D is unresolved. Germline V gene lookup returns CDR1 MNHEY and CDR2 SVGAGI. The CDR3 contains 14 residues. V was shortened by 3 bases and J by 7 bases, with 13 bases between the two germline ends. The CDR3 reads CASSYGGERQPQHF. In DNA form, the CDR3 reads TGTGCCAGCAGTTATGGCGGGGAACGCCAGCCCCAGCATTTT.

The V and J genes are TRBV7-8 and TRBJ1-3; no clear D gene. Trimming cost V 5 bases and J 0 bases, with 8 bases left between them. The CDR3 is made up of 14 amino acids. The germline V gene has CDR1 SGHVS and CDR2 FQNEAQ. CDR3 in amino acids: CASSPSFSGNTIYF. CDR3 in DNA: TGTGCCAGCAGCCCCTCCTTCTCTGGAAACACCATATATTTT. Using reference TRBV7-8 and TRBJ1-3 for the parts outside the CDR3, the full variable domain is GAGVSQSPRYKVAKRGQDVALRCDPISGHVSLFWYQQALGQGPEFLTYFQNEAQLDKSGLPSDRFFAERPEGSVSTLKIQRTQQEDSAVYLCASSPSFSGNTIYFGEGSWLTVV.

The CDR3 DNA reads TGCGCCAGCAGCTTTATTTTTGAGCTAAGCCAAGAGACCCAGTACTTC. This translates into CASSFIFELSQETQYF. The rearrangement joins TRBV5-1 to TRBJ2-5; unclear D gene. The V gene's germline CDR1 is SGHRS and CDR2 YFSETQ. The CDR3 has 16 residues. Trimming cost V 2 bases and J 1 base, with 15 bases left between them.

CDR3: CASRPTTRDPQFF. In DNA, the CDR3 is TGTGCCAGCAGACCCACGACCAGGGATCCGCAGTTCTTC. This chain joins TRBV28 and TRBJ2-1; maybe TRBD1 (5 bases). Germline V CDR1 and CDR2: MDHEN, SYDVKM. CDR3 length equals 13 residues. Trimming took off 6 bases at V and 12 bases at J, with 18 bases between the two ends.

CDR3 sequence: CASSLRTSGSYEQYF. The CDR3 DNA sequence: TGTGCCAGCAGCTTACGGACTAGCGGTTCCTACGAGCAGTACTTC. V gene TRBV11-2 combines with J gene TRBJ2-7; 10 positions match TRBD2. The CDR3 sequence is 15 residues long. CDR1 and CDR2 from the germline V gene are SGHAT and FQNNGV. The trim removed 2 bases at V and 1 base at J, leaving 2 bases unmatched.

The CDR3, as DNA: TGTGCCAGCAGCATGGGGACCTCCATCCGTGAAAAACTGTTTTTT. This codes for CASSMGTSIREKLFF. This chain joins TRBV7-9 and TRBJ1-4; D possibly corresponds to TRBD1 (5 bases). Trimming removed 5 bases at V and 7 bases at J, with 17 bases between. The CDR3 runs to 15 residues. CDR1 is SEHNR, CDR2 FQNEAQ, per germline (reference sequence). The complete variable domain, with remaining parts taken from reference TRBV7-9 and TRBJ1-4, reads DTGVSQNPRHKITKRGQNVTFRCDPISEHNRLYWYRQTLGQGPEFLTYFQNEAQLEKSRLLSDRFSAERPKGSFSTLEIQRTEQGDSAMYLCASSMGTSIREKLFFGSGTQLSVL.

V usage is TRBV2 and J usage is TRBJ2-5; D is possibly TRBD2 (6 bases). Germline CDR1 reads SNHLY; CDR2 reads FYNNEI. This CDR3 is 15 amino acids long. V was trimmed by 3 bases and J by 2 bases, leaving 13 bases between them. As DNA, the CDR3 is TGTGCCAGCAGTGAGGATAGCGGACTGCAAGAGACCCAGTACTTC. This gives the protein CASSEDSGLQETQYF.

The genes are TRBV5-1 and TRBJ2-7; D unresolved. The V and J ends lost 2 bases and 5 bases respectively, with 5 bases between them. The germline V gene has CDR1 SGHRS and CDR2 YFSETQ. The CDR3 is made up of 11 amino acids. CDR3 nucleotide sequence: TGCGCCAGCAGCTTTACCCACGAGCAGTACTTC. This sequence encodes CASSFTHEQYF.

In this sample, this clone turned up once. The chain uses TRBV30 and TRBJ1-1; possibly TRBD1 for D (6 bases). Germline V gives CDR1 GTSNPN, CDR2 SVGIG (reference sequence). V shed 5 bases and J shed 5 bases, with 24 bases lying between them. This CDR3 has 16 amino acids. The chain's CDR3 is CAWAPDSVGRGTEAFF. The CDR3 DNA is TGTGCCTGGGCCCCCGACTCGGTTGGGAGGGGGACTGAAGCTTTCTTT.

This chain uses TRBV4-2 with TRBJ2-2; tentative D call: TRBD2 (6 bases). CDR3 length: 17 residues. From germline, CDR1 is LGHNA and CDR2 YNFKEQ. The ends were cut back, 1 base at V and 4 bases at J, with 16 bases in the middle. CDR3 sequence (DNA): TGTGCCAGCAGCCAAGTAGGACTCGGAGGGACCACCGGGGAGCTGTTTTTT. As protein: CASSQVGLGGTTGELFF.

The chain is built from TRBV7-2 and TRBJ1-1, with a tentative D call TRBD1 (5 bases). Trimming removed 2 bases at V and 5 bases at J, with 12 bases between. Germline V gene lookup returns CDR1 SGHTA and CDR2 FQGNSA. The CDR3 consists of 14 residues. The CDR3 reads CASSLNGAGTEAFF. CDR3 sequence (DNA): TGTGCCAGCAGCTTAAATGGGGCGGGAACTGAAGCTTTCTTT.

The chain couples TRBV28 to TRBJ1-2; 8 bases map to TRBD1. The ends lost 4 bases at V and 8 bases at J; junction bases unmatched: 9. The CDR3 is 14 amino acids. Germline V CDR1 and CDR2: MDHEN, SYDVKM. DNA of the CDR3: TGTGCCAGCAGTTCCCCCGACAGGGGATCGGGCTACACCTTC. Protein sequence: CASSSPDRGSGYTF.

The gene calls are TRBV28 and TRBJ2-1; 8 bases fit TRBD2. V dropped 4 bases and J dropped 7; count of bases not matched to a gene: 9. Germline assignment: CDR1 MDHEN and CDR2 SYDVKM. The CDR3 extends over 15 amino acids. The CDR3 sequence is CASSSGTRTGNEQFF. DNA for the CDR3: TGTGCCAGCAGTTCCGGGACTAGGACTGGGAATGAGCAGTTCTTC. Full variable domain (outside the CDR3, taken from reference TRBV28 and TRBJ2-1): DVKVTQSSRYLVKRTGEKVFLECVQDMDHENMFWYRQDPGLGLRLIYFSYDVKMKEKGDIPEGYSVSREKKERFSLILESASTNQTSMYLCASSSGTRTGNEQFFGPGTRLTVL.